The T cell receptor (beta chain) described here comes from a study of T-cell reconstitution after alpha-beta-depleted transplantation in children (dated by TCRdb to 2016 to 2017). For context, the study as a whole: T-cell immune reconstitution after TCRalphabeta/CD19-depleted allogeneic hematopoietic cell transplantation in children was quantitatively tracked in the study by means of TCR repertoire profiling.

On this clonotype itself: It lacks a known antigen. The input lacks base qualities; no much larger clone sits a single base away.

Library prep was done by PCR. Sequencing instrument: Illumina HiSeq 2500. To normalize quantification of the TCRbeta repertoire, the TCR libraries were built with molecular barcoding that relied on unique molecular identifiers. Using fastp trimming at Q25 and MiXCR clonotype assembly, TCRdb reanalyzed the public sequencing data and kept in-frame beta chains. A single entry per CDR3 protein holds the most common genes and DNA from its merged rows. Across this sample there are about 480,000 distinct CDR3 sequences, with 9.5% to 15% seen only once. The ten largest clonotypes hold roughly 5.4% of the sample. The germline V gene provides CDR1 MNHEY and CDR2 SVGEGT. Spanning cysteine to phenylalanine, the CDR3 consists of 14 amino acids. Just CDR3 DNA is preserved here, 42 bases in frame from base 1. Trimming costs V 3 bases and J 7 bases, and their ends lie 15 bases apart.

The chain was built from TRBV6-2 or TRBV6-3 and TRBJ1-2; no D gene call is confident. The source material was PBMCs from the stem cell graft donor, sampled from the stem cell graft. The TCR was taken from a human donor who donated a stem cell graft to a child with combined immunodeficiency. CDR3 protein: CASSYGWGDSGYTF. The DNA is TGTGCCAGCAGTTATGGTTGGGGAGATTCTGGCTACACCTTC.